These T cell receptor beta chains were read from a single sample in a study of cytomegalovirus exposure and HLA in healthy donors. This table comes from immunoSEQ multiplex PCR, and its TCRdb copy is limited to in-frame clones, with some not included. The top ten hold 1.7% of the sample, which has roughly 230,000 clones, around 90% seen once. The sample taken for sequencing was PBMCs. Receptor source: a girl aged 2 to 9 in good health and CMV-seronegative. CDR3s include the opening cysteine and the closing phenylalanine or tryptophan. The order of the fields is CDR3 DNA, CDR3 protein, D gene, J gene, clone size, V gene. D genes are given only for firm matches. Clone size, where shown, is once, few, many, or a class for clones that have expanded.

CDR3 DNA: TGTGCCAGTAGTACAATGAGGGACACTGAAGCTTTCTTT
CDR3 protein: CASSTMRDTEAFF
D gene: .
J gene: TRBJ1-1
clone size: .
V gene: TRBV19

CDR3 DNA: TGTGCCAGCAGCTTTGAAAGGGGCGCTGAAGCTTTCTTT
CDR3 protein: CASSFERGAEAFF
D gene: .
J gene: TRBJ1-1
clone size: .
V gene: TRBV7-6

CDR3 DNA: TGTGCCAGCAGCTTAGTGTTCTTTTTGAGGGACTACAATGAGCAGTTCTTC
CDR3 protein: CASSLVFFLRDYNEQFF
D gene: .
J gene: TRBJ2-1
clone size: .
V gene: TRBV11-2

CDR3 DNA: TGTGCCAGCAGGGGCTTGGGTTACAATGAGCAGTTCTTC
CDR3 protein: CASRGLGYNEQFF
D gene: .
J gene: TRBJ2-1
clone size: .
V gene: TRBV6-5

CDR3 DNA: TGCGCCAGCAGTCAGTATTTCGGCACTGAAGCTTTCTTT
CDR3 protein: CASSQYFGTEAFF
D gene: .
J gene: TRBJ1-1
clone size: few
V gene: TRBV23-1

CDR3 DNA: TGTGCCAGCAGCTGGGGACTAGCGGGGGGGCAAAATCCCTACGAGCAGTACTTC
CDR3 protein: CASSWGLAGGQNPYEQYF
D gene: TRBD2
J gene: TRBJ2-7
clone size: .
V gene: TRBV11-2

CDR3 DNA: TGTGCCAGCGTGGACCTCGTGGACTTTAACTATGGCTACACCTTC
CDR3 protein: CASVDLVDFNYGYTF
D gene: .
J gene: TRBJ1-2
clone size: .
V gene: TRBV2

CDR3 DNA: TGTGCCAGCAGACCACGAATCAGCTCCTACGAGCAGTACTTC
CDR3 protein: CASRPRISSYEQYF
D gene: .
J gene: TRBJ2-7
clone size: .
V gene: TRBV28

CDR3 DNA: TGTGCCAGCAGTGAAGGGACAGGGTCAATCTACGAGCAGTACTTC
CDR3 protein: CASSEGTGSIYEQYF
D gene: TRBD1
J gene: TRBJ2-7
clone size: .
V gene: TRBV2

CDR3 DNA: TGTGCCAGCAGTTTCCAGACAGGGTGGGACACTGAAGCTTTCTTT
CDR3 protein: CASSFQTGWDTEAFF
D gene: TRBD1
J gene: TRBJ1-1
clone size: .
V gene: TRBV6-5

CDR3 DNA: TGTGCCAGCAGCTTGGGGTCAGGGAATTACAGGGATGAACAGTTCTTC
CDR3 protein: CASSLGSGNYRDEQFF
D gene: .
J gene: TRBJ2-1
clone size: .
V gene: TRBV5-4

CDR3 DNA: TGCGCCAGCAGCTTAATCCCAGCGGGAGGTCAGGGCGAGCAGTACTTC
CDR3 protein: CASSLIPAGGQGEQYF
D gene: TRBD2
J gene: TRBJ2-7
clone size: .
V gene: TRBV5-1

CDR3 DNA: TGTGCCAGCAGCAGGGTAGCAGATACGCAGTATTTT
CDR3 protein: CASSRVADTQYF
D gene: .
J gene: TRBJ2-3
clone size: .
V gene: TRBV2

CDR3 DNA: TGTGCAAGTCGCTCACCGGGACACCCCACTGAAGCTTTCTTT
CDR3 protein: CASRSPGHPTEAFF
D gene: .
J gene: TRBJ1-1
clone size: .
V gene: TRBV12-2

CDR3 DNA: TGTGCCAGCAGCACCCGGGACAGGGGGTTGTATGGCTACACCTTC
CDR3 protein: CASSTRDRGLYGYTF
D gene: TRBD1
J gene: TRBJ1-2
clone size: .
V gene: TRBV14

CDR3 DNA: TGTACCTGTCTCGGGGGTGATGAGCAGTTCTTC
CDR3 protein: CTCLGGDEQFF
D gene: .
J gene: TRBJ2-1
clone size: .
V gene: TRBV2

CDR3 DNA: TGTGCCAGCAAGCCCGGGGTCTCCTACGAGCAGTACTTC
CDR3 protein: CASKPGVSYEQYF
D gene: .
J gene: TRBJ2-7
clone size: .
V gene: TRBV6-6

CDR3 DNA: TGTGCCAGCTCGTACGCGATAGAAGCTTTCTTT
CDR3 protein: CASSYAIEAFF
D gene: .
J gene: TRBJ1-1
clone size: .
V gene: TRBV18

CDR3 DNA: TGTGCTAGCAGCTCCGGGACTAGCGGAGAGACCCAGTACTTC
CDR3 protein: CASSSGTSGETQYF
D gene: TRBD2
J gene: TRBJ2-5
clone size: .
V gene: TRBV7-7

CDR3 DNA: TGTGCCAGCAAGGGACAGGGGGCCTACGAGCAGTACTTC
CDR3 protein: CASKGQGAYEQYF
D gene: TRBD1
J gene: TRBJ2-7
clone size: .
V gene: TRBV27

CDR3 DNA: TGTGCCAGCAGCTTAGGAGAGGCTACGAACACCGGGGAGCTGTTTTTT
CDR3 protein: CASSLGEATNTGELFF
D gene: .
J gene: TRBJ2-2
clone size: .
V gene: TRBV7-9

CDR3 DNA: TGTGCTAGTGGGGCAGGACTAGCGGGAGGCGTTGATGAGCAGTTCTTC
CDR3 protein: CASGAGLAGGVDEQFF
D gene: TRBD2
J gene: TRBJ2-1
clone size: .
V gene: TRBV12-5

CDR3 DNA: TGCGCCAGCAGCTTGGCGGACGGGGGGACTGAAGCTTTCTTT
CDR3 protein: CASSLADGGTEAFF
D gene: .
J gene: TRBJ1-1
clone size: .
V gene: TRBV5-1

CDR3 DNA: TGTGCCAGCAGTATCTCCGGGACAGCGTACTTC
CDR3 protein: CASSISGTAYF
D gene: TRBD1
J gene: TRBJ2-5
clone size: .
V gene: TRBV28

CDR3 DNA: TGCGCCAGCAGGGGACAGGGCATTTATCAGCCCCAGCATTTT
CDR3 protein: CASRGQGIYQPQHF
D gene: TRBD1
J gene: TRBJ1-5
clone size: .
V gene: TRBV10-2

CDR3 DNA: TGTGCCACCAGCAGAGATATTGGTCAAAAGTCACCGGGTAATGAAAAACTGTTTTTT
CDR3 protein: CATSRDIGQKSPGNEKLFF
D gene: .
J gene: TRBJ1-4
clone size: .
V gene: TRBV15

CDR3 DNA: TGCGCCAGCAGCGGGGGGCCCTCAGGTGAGCAGTTCTTC
CDR3 protein: CASSGGPSGEQFF
D gene: .
J gene: TRBJ2-1
clone size: .
V gene: TRBV10-2

CDR3 DNA: TGTGCCAGCAGTTTATTAGTTCTGGGTGGGTCAGGGGTTTTTGGGGAAGCTTTCTTT
CDR3 protein: CASSLLVLGGSGVFGEAFF
D gene: .
J gene: TRBJ1-1
clone size: .
V gene: TRBV27

CDR3 DNA: TGTGCCAGCAGCTTCCCCTTACTAGCGGGAGATCTCGGGGAGCTGTTTTTT
CDR3 protein: CASSFPLLAGDLGELFF
D gene: TRBD2
J gene: TRBJ2-2
clone size: .
V gene: TRBV7-9

CDR3 DNA: TGCGCCAGCAGCCAATGGGCTAGCGGGGGGATAAAGAGCTCCTACGAGCAGTACTTC
CDR3 protein: CASSQWASGGIKSSYEQYF
D gene: TRBD2
J gene: TRBJ2-7
clone size: .
V gene: TRBV4-1

CDR3 DNA: TGCGCCAGCAGCTTGCTCGGGACAGCCTACAATGAGCAGTTCTTC
CDR3 protein: CASSLLGTAYNEQFF
D gene: TRBD1
J gene: TRBJ2-1
clone size: .
V gene: TRBV5-1

CDR3 DNA: TGTGCCAGCAGCTTAACATCAGGAGGGAGCTCCTACGAGCAGTACTTC
CDR3 protein: CASSLTSGGSSYEQYF
D gene: .
J gene: TRBJ2-7
clone size: .
V gene: TRBV7-2

CDR3 DNA: TGTGCCAGCAGTGAAGCTGGGGGGAGGTATGGCTACACCTTC
CDR3 protein: CASSEAGGRYGYTF
D gene: .
J gene: TRBJ1-2
clone size: .
V gene: TRBV6-1

CDR3 DNA: TGCAGCGTTCGGGAGAGCTCTGGAAACACCATATATTTT
CDR3 protein: CSVRESSGNTIYF
D gene: .
J gene: TRBJ1-3
clone size: .
V gene: TRBV29-1

CDR3 DNA: TGTGCCAGCAGTTTTCTGGACAAGAACACCGGGGAGCTGTTTTTT
CDR3 protein: CASSFLDKNTGELFF
D gene: .
J gene: TRBJ2-2
clone size: .
V gene: TRBV28

CDR3 DNA: TGTGCCAGCAGCACCGGACTAGCGGGAGCTGGTGAGCAGTTCTTC
CDR3 protein: CASSTGLAGAGEQFF
D gene: TRBD2
J gene: TRBJ2-1
clone size: .
V gene: TRBV7-2

CDR3 DNA: TGTGCCAGCAGTTACTCTGGGCTCTCCTACGAGCAGTACTTC
CDR3 protein: CASSYSGLSYEQYF
D gene: .
J gene: TRBJ2-7
clone size: .
V gene: TRBV6-5

CDR3 DNA: TGTGCCAGCAGTGGACAGGGGGCCTATAATTCACCCCTCCACTTT
CDR3 protein: CASSGQGAYNSPLHF
D gene: TRBD1
J gene: TRBJ1-6
clone size: .
V gene: TRBV27

CDR3 DNA: TGTGCCAGCAGCTTGGCGGGAGGGAGAGATACGCAGTATTTT
CDR3 protein: CASSLAGGRDTQYF
D gene: TRBD2
J gene: TRBJ2-3
clone size: .
V gene: TRBV7-9

CDR3 DNA: TGCGCCAGCAGCTTGGGGCTAGCGGCGGCGGATACGCAGTATTTT
CDR3 protein: CASSLGLAAADTQYF
D gene: TRBD2
J gene: TRBJ2-3
clone size: .
V gene: TRBV5-1

CDR3 DNA: TGTGCCAGCAGGGGGAAGGCGGGTAGCTCCTACGAGCAGTACTTC
CDR3 protein: CASRGKAGSSYEQYF
D gene: .
J gene: TRBJ2-7
clone size: .
V gene: TRBV6-5

CDR3 DNA: TGCGCCAGCAGCCCCGCACCGACTAGCTCCGGAACAGATACGCAGTATTTT
CDR3 protein: CASSPAPTSSGTDTQYF
D gene: TRBD2
J gene: TRBJ2-3
clone size: .
V gene: TRBV5-1

CDR3 DNA: TGTGCCAGCAGTTCGACAGGGGGTGGCTACACCTTC
CDR3 protein: CASSSTGGGYTF
D gene: TRBD1
J gene: TRBJ1-2
clone size: .
V gene: TRBV27

CDR3 DNA: TGCGCCAGCAGCCAAAGGACACCTGGGGCGAACACTGAAGCTTTCTTT
CDR3 protein: CASSQRTPGANTEAFF
D gene: .
J gene: TRBJ1-1
clone size: .
V gene: TRBV4-1

CDR3 DNA: TGTGCCAGCAGTTTGTTAACCGGGGAGCTGTTTTTT
CDR3 protein: CASSLLTGELFF
D gene: .
J gene: TRBJ2-2
clone size: .
V gene: TRBV28

CDR3 DNA: TGTGCCAGCAGGCCTGGGCCCCTCAATGAGCAGTTCTTC
CDR3 protein: CASRPGPLNEQFF
D gene: .
J gene: TRBJ2-1
clone size: .
V gene: TRBV2

CDR3 DNA: TGTGCCAGCAGTTATAGCGGGGGGGGCACAGATACGCAGTATTTT
CDR3 protein: CASSYSGGGTDTQYF
D gene: TRBD2
J gene: TRBJ2-3
clone size: once
V gene: TRBV6-5

CDR3 DNA: TGCGCCAGCAGCCAAGACCTAGCGGGAGTTATAATTATCGCAGATACGCAGTATTTT
CDR3 protein: CASSQDLAGVIIIADTQYF
D gene: TRBD2
J gene: TRBJ2-3
clone size: .
V gene: TRBV4-1

CDR3 DNA: TGTGCCAGCAGCTTAGCTACCAGGGGCGCTGAAGCTTTCTTT
CDR3 protein: CASSLATRGAEAFF
D gene: .
J gene: TRBJ1-1
clone size: .
V gene: TRBV7-8

CDR3 DNA: TGTGCCAGTACTGCTGCGGGGGGGGGAAACACCATATATTTT
CDR3 protein: CASTAAGGGNTIYF
D gene: .
J gene: TRBJ1-3
clone size: .
V gene: TRBV10-3

CDR3 DNA: TGCAGCGTTGCCCCGACAGGGACGGCTGAAAAACTGTTTTTT
CDR3 protein: CSVAPTGTAEKLFF
D gene: TRBD1
J gene: TRBJ1-4
clone size: once
V gene: TRBV29-1

CDR3 DNA: TGTGCCAGTAGTATTTACGACAAACGCTATGGCTACACCTTC
CDR3 protein: CASSIYDKRYGYTF
D gene: .
J gene: TRBJ1-2
clone size: once
V gene: TRBV19

CDR3 DNA: TGTGCCAGCACCAGGGGGGACAACACTGAAGCTTTCTTT
CDR3 protein: CASTRGDNTEAFF
D gene: TRBD1
J gene: TRBJ1-1
clone size: .
V gene: TRBV7-6

CDR3 DNA: TGTGCCAGCAGCCTAGGGGGGGGGACAGGCAAGCAGTTCTTC
CDR3 protein: CASSLGGGTGKQFF
D gene: .
J gene: TRBJ2-1
clone size: .
V gene: TRBV13

CDR3 DNA: TGTGCCAGCAGCTCGTGGGGGGGTCCCTTTAGCAATCAGCCCCAGCATTTT
CDR3 protein: CASSSWGGPFSNQPQHF
D gene: .
J gene: TRBJ1-5
clone size: .
V gene: TRBV5-6